The present T cell receptor beta chain was sequenced within a study of blood T cell repertoires in COVID-19. Study-wide background: Collection of acute and convalescent COVID-19 samples took place in the United States, Italy and Spain. Sources were T cells, B-cell-depleted T cells, or PBMCs; the material itself was cDNA or gDNA.

As handled by the study authors: Amplification from reference gene primers served as the basis for estimated nucleated cell counts. Profiling relied on immunoSEQ multiplex PCR, and the TCRdb table lists in-frame clones only, not all of them. V and J calls and clone size are those listed in that table; D and trimming were worked out from the DNA. This sample yields some 180,000 clones, of which about four fifths are seen a single time; approximately 10% belongs to the top ten. Germline V gene data show CDR1 as SGHTA and CDR2 as FQGTGA. The CDR3 runs to 14 residues. V lost 5 bases and J lost 4, with 14 bases in between. The Seattle site enrolled patients during active infection and followed them longitudinally.

The TCR comes from a woman in her thirties or forties with COVID-19, enrolled during active disease. The sequencing sample was made of peripheral blood. The chain recombines TRBV7-3 with TRBJ2-5, with D maybe TRBD2 (6 bases). The CDR3 region is CASSISGEGETQYF. DNA for the CDR3: TGTGCCAGCAGCATATCGGGGGAAGGAGAGACCCAGTACTTC.